These 26 T cell receptor beta chains share one sample of origin, sequenced in a study of blood T cell repertoires in COVID-19. Some clones are missing from TCRdb's copy, which holds only in-frame ones; the method was immunoSEQ multiplex PCR. The repertoire holds over 300,000 clones, with roughly 87% as singletons. Sample: PBMCs or T cells enriched from blood (not recorded which). These receptors came from a woman in her twenties or thirties who had recovered from COVID-19.

Of note for this clone: Distinct nucleotide sequences in the sample also encode this CDR3. The chain uses TRBV5-1 and TRBJ1-2; the D gene is possibly TRBD1 (6 bases). Trimming took off 3 bases at V and 4 bases at J, with 10 bases between the two ends. The CDR3 sequence is 13 residues long. CDR1 is SGHRS, CDR2 YFSETQ, per germline. The CDR3 bases are TGCGCCAGCAGCTCGGGGGGCGGCTATGGCTACACCTTC. Its protein product is CASSSGGGYGYTF.

The V and J genes are TRBV5-4 and TRBJ1-2, with D possibly TRBD1 on 6 matching bases. Germline lookup yields CDR1 SGHNT and CDR2 YYREEE (reference sequence). Trimming took 5 bases from V and 8 from J, leaving 13 bases between them. The CDR3 contains 12 residues. As DNA, the CDR3 is TGTGCCAGCAGTCTAACAGGGAAAGGCTACACCTTC. This gives the protein CASSLTGKGYTF.

The chain has TRBV2 and TRBJ1-3; TRBD1 matches at 7 bases. Unmatched junction bases numbered 8, after V lost 5 bases and J lost 1 base. Looked up from germline, CDR1 is SNHLY and CDR2 is FYNNEI. CDR3 length: 16 amino acids. CDR3 in amino acids: CASSRQGRFSGNTIYF. The CDR3 DNA is TGTGCCAGCAGTAGACAGGGAAGATTTTCTGGAAACACCATATATTTT.

The chain uses TRBV30 and TRBJ1-6, with 8 bases fitting TRBD1. Per germline, CDR1 GTSNPN and CDR2 SVGIG (reference sequence). The CDR3 is 14 residues long. V trimming: 8 bases; J trimming: 6 bases; junction bases outside the gene matches: 9. CDR3 amino acids: CAEARGQANSPLHF. DNA for the CDR3: TGTGCCGAGGCCCGGGGACAGGCTAATTCACCCCTCCACTTT.

The chain employs TRBV20-1 and TRBJ2-7; 7 nucleotides line up with TRBD2. Germline-derived CDR1 and CDR2 are DFQATT and SNEGSKA (reference sequence). J was trimmed by 7 bases and V by 3 bases; bases with no gene match: 12. This CDR3 has 14 amino acids. CDR3 sequence (DNA): TGCAGTGCTAGTTTGCTAGCGGTAGAAGGTGAGCAGTACTTC. As protein: CSASLLAVEGEQYF.

The rearrangement uses TRBV21-1 and TRBJ1-2; the table's D gene call, TRBD1, was not cross checked with the DNA. TRBV21-1 is annotated as a pseudogene. CDR3 length: 16 residues. This CDR3 reads CASSKGADRANYGYTF. The CDR3 nucleotides read TGTGCCAGCAGCAAAGGTGCTGACAGGGCGAACTATGGCTACACCTTC.

This chain connects TRBV6-5 to TRBJ2-2; D ambiguous. The CDR3 is 14 amino acids. Deletions cut 6 bases from V and 5 bases from J, with 13 bases between. CDR1 is MNHEY, CDR2 SVGAGI, per germline. CDR3 coding DNA: TGTGCCAGCAGCCCCCCCAAAGAGACCGGGGAGCTGTTTTTT. It translates to CASSPPKETGELFF.

V is TRBV30 and J is TRBJ1-1; 8 bases agree with TRBD1. The CDR3 is made up of 13 amino acids. Trimming at V came to 7 bases and at J to 5 bases, leaving 9 bases not matched to a gene. CDR1 is GTSNPN and CDR2 is SVGIG in the germline V gene (reference sequence). The CDR3, as DNA: TGTGCCTACCTGGACAGGGTATGGACTGAAGCTTTCTTT. This sequence encodes CAYLDRVWTEAFF.

The V and J genes are TRBV11-2 and TRBJ2-7; D perhaps matches TRBD1 (6 bases). CDR1 is SGHAT and CDR2 is FQNNGV in the germline V gene. V was trimmed by 5 bases and J by 3 bases, leaving 11 bases between them. This CDR3 contains 13 residues. The CDR3 reads CASSPGVGYEQYF. The CDR3 coding sequence is TGTGCCAGCAGCCCAGGGGTCGGCTACGAGCAGTACTTC.

The V gene is TRBV4-3, the J gene TRBJ1-4; 7 bases are a match to TRBD1. V shed 1 base and J 8 bases; nucleotides not matched to a gene: 4. CDR3 size: 14 residues. CDR1 and CDR2 (germline): LGHNA, YSLEER. CDR3 protein: CASSQVGGGEKLFF. DNA for the CDR3: TGCGCCAGCAGCCAAGTAGGGGGCGGCGAAAAACTGTTTTTT.

The V gene is TRBV30, the J gene TRBJ1-5, with D perhaps matching TRBD1 (5 bases). Trimming removed 0 bases at V and 5 bases at J, with 11 bases between. Looked up from germline, CDR1 is GTSNPN and CDR2 is SVGIG (reference sequence). The CDR3 runs to 14 residues. CDR3 in DNA: TGTGCCTGGAGTGTAGGGTCAGGGTATCAGCCCCAGCATTTT. It encodes CAWSVGSGYQPQHF.

The rearrangement uses TRBV19 and TRBJ1-1; D not resolved. Germline CDR1 is LNHDA and CDR2 is SQIVND (reference sequence). CDR3 length: 14 residues. Trimming shortened V by 1 base and J by 7 bases, and 13 bases separated the two germline ends. CDR3 amino acids: CASSIGSGGYEAFF. The DNA of the CDR3 is TGTGCCAGTAGTATAGGTTCGGGAGGCTATGAAGCTTTCTTT.

This chain uses TRBV11-2 with TRBJ1-5, with TRBD1 as a possible D gene (6 bases). With 5 bases removed from V and 5 bases from J, the gap between germline ends came to 13 bases. Germline V lookup: CDR1 SGHAT, CDR2 FQNNGV. The length of the CDR3 is 14 residues. The CDR3 sequence is CASSRGGADQPQHF. The CDR3 DNA reads TGTGCCAGCAGCCGAGGGGGGGCCGATCAGCCCCAGCATTTT.

With respect to this clone: Other DNA sequences from this sample encode an identical CDR3 as well. J is TRBJ1-3 and V is TRBV5-1, with a weak D call TRBD1 (6 bases). The germline CDR1 and CDR2 sequences are SGHRS and YFSETQ. Trimming left V 4 bases short and J 4 bases short, with 12 bases between. The CDR3 loop spans 14 amino acids. Written as DNA, the CDR3 is TGCGCCAGCAGCCCACAGGGTTCAGGAAACACCATATATTTT. Amino acid sequence: CASSPQGSGNTIYF. The whole variable domain, filled in from reference TRBV5-1 and TRBJ1-3, reads KAGVTQTPRYLIKTRGQQVTLSCSPISGHRSVSWYQQTPGQGLQFLFEYFSETQRNKGNFPGRFSGRQFSNSRSEMNVSTLELGDSALYLCASSPQGSGNTIYFGEGSWLTVV.

The genes are TRBV6-5 and TRBJ1-2; TRBD1 matches 10 bases. The CDR3 totals 15 residues. Germline assignment: CDR1 MNHEY and CDR2 SVGAGI. The V segment lost 4 bases and the J segment 0 bases; nucleotides outside the gene matches: 2. In nucleotides, the CDR3 is TGTGCCAGCAGTTGGACAGGGGGGACTAACTATGGCTACACCTTC. This gives the protein CASSWTGGTNYGYTF.

The chain uses TRBV5-6 and TRBJ1-1, with TRBD1 matching over 7 bases. V shed 4 bases, J shed 4 bases, and the junction held 7 bases outside the gene matches. The germline CDR1 and CDR2 sequences are SGHDT and YYEEEE. The CDR3 loop spans 14 amino acids. This CDR3 is CASSLVHRGTEAFF. CDR3 DNA: TGTGCCAGCAGCCTCGTTCACAGGGGCACTGAAGCTTTCTTT.

The chain couples TRBV30 to TRBJ1-6; TRBD1 matches 7 bases. The CDR3 covers 17 residues. V dropped 0 bases and J dropped 10; count of bases not matched to a gene: 15. Per germline, CDR1 GTSNPN and CDR2 SVGIG (reference sequence). The CDR3: CAWSVPGQVLRSSPLHF. CDR3 sequence (DNA): TGTGCCTGGAGTGTCCCAGGACAGGTCCTTCGGAGCTCACCCCTCCACTTT.

This clone was observed a handful of times. This chain's CDR3 is CASSYREKNSPLHF. In nucleotides, the CDR3 is TGTGCCAGCAGCTACAGGGAAAAGAACTCACCCCTCCACTTT. The gene calls are TRBV7-2 and TRBJ1-6; D might be TRBD1 (6 bases). Germline CDR1 is SGHTA and CDR2 is FQGNSA. V gave up 4 bases and J gave up 10 bases, with 14 bases separating them. The CDR3 runs 14 residues.

The rearrangement links TRBV11-2 to TRBJ2-3; TRBD2 is a possible D gene (5 bases). The CDR3 totals 12 residues. CDR1 is SGHAT and CDR2 is FQNNGV in the germline V gene. Trimming stripped 1 base from V and 6 bases from J, with 5 bases between. The CDR3 reads CASSLGGDTQYF. CDR3 bases: TGTGCCAGCAGCTTAGGCGGGGATACGCAGTATTTT.

Worth noting for this clone: With a much larger clone just one base away, this may be a read error. The rearrangement links TRBV2 to TRBJ1-2; 9 nucleotides match TRBD1. The V gene's germline CDR1 is SNHLY and CDR2 FYNNEI. The CDR3 length is 15 residues. V trimming: 0 bases; J trimming: 4 bases; junction bases outside the gene matches: 3. The CDR3 nucleotides read TGTGCCAGCAGTGAAGCGCCGGGACAGGGCTATGGCTACACCTTC. Translation gives CASSEAPGQGYGYTF.

The chain links TRBV15 to TRBJ2-2, with 7 bases that match TRBD2. The germline V gene has CDR1 LNHNV and CDR2 YYDKDF (reference sequence). This CDR3 comprises 14 residues. The trim removed 1 base at V and 6 bases at J, leaving 2 bases unmatched. The CDR3: CATSRGRGSGELFF. DNA of the CDR3: TGTGCCACCAGCAGAGGGCGGGGGTCCGGGGAGCTGTTTTTT.

The V call is TRBV7-9, the J call TRBJ2-1; no definite D call. Germline values: CDR1 SEHNR, CDR2 FQNEAQ (reference sequence). V lost 5 bases to trimming and J lost 0 bases, with 11 bases between them. The CDR3 spans 15 residues. Here the CDR3 reads CASSPTMSSYNEQFF. In nucleotides, the CDR3 is TGTGCCAGCAGCCCTACGATGAGCTCCTACAATGAGCAGTTCTTC. Supplemented by reference TRBV7-9 and TRBJ2-1, the full variable domain reads DTGVSQNPRHKITKRGQNVTFRCDPISEHNRLYWYRQTLGQGPEFLTYFQNEAQLEKSRLLSDRFSAERPKGSFSTLEIQRTEQGDSAMYLCASSPTMSSYNEQFFGPGTRLTVL.

The chain recombines TRBV6-1 with TRBJ1-4; D uncertain. The germline V gene encodes CDR1 MNHNS and CDR2 SASEGT. V was shortened by 2 bases and J by 3 bases, with 7 bases between the two germline ends. CDR3 length: 14 amino acids. CDR3 sequence reads: CASSEWRSNEKLFF. The CDR3 nucleotides read TGTGCCAGCAGTGAATGGCGGTCTAATGAAAAACTGTTTTTT.

The chain is built from TRBV27 and TRBJ2-7; 7 positions match TRBD2. After removal of 0 bases from V and 1 base from J, the junction contained 9 bases not matched to a gene. CDR1 and CDR2 from the germline V gene are MNHEY and SMNVEV (reference sequence). There are 17 residues in the CDR3. CDR3 in amino acids: CASSLSVGDGGSYEQYF. The CDR3 nucleotides are TGTGCCAGCAGTTTATCAGTGGGGGACGGGGGGTCCTACGAGCAGTACTTC.

This clone was seen only once. CDR3 protein: CASSGAGGIYNEQFF. The DNA of the CDR3 is TGTGCCAGCAGTGGAGCGGGGGGGATCTACAATGAGCAGTTCTTC. This sequence joins TRBV2 and TRBJ2-1; TRBD2 matches at 10 bases. Unmatched junction bases numbered 3, after V lost 4 bases and J lost 3 bases. The CDR3 is 15 residues long. CDR1 is SNHLY, CDR2 FYNNEI, per germline.

The rearrangement uses TRBV7-9 and TRBJ2-7, with 8 bases lining up with TRBD2. Germline lookup yields CDR1 SEHNR and CDR2 FQNEAQ (reference sequence). CDR3 length: 15 amino acids. With 3 bases clipped from V and 3 bases from J, the junction kept 7 bases outside the gene matches. CDR3 in amino acids: CASSFSSGWDYEQYF. In nucleotides, the CDR3 is TGTGCCAGCAGCTTCTCTAGCGGGTGGGACTACGAGCAGTACTTC.